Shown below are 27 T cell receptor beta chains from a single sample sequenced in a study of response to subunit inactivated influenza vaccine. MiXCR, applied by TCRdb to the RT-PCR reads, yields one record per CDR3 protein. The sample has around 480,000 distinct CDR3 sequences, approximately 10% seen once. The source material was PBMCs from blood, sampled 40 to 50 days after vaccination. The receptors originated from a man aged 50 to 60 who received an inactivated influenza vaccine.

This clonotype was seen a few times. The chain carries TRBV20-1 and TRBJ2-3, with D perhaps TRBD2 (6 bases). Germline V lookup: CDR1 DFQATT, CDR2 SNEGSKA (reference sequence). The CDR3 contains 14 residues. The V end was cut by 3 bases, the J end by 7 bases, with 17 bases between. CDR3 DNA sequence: TGCAGTGCTAGTCTGAGACTAGGGGTAAATACGCAGTATTTT. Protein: CSASLRLGVNTQYF.

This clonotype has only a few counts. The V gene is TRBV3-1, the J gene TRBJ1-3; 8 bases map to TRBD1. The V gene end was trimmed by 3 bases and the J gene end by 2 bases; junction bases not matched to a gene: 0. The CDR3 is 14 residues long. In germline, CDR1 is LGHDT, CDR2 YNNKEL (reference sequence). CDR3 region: CASSQTGAGNTIYF. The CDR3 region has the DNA TGTGCCAGCAGCCAGACAGGGGCTGGAAACACCATATATTTT.

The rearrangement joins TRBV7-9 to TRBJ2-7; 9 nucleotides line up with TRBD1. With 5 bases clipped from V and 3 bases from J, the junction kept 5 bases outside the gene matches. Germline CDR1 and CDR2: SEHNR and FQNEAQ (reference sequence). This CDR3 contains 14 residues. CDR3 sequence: CASSVSGQGYEQYF. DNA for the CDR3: TGTGCCAGCAGCGTATCGGGACAGGGCTACGAGCAGTACTTC.

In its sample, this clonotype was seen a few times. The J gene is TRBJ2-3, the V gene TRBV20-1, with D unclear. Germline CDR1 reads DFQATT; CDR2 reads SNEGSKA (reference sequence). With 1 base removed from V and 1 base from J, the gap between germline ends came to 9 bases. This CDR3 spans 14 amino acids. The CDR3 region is CSARVIGRTDTQYF. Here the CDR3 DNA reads TGCAGTGCTAGAGTAATAGGGCGCACAGATACGCAGTATTTT.

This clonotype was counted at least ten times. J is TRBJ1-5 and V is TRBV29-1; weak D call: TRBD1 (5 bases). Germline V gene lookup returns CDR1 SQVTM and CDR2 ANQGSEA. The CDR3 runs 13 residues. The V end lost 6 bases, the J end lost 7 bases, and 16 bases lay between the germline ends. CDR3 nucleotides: TGCAGCGTCGCCGGGGCCACCGGGCAGCCCCAGCATTTT. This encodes CSVAGATGQPQHF. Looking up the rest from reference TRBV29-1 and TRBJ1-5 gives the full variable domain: SAVISQKPSRDICQRGTSLTIQCQVDSQVTMMFWYRQQPGQSLTLIATANQGSEATYESGFVIDKFPISRPNLTFSTLTVSNMSPEDSSIYLCSVAGATGQPQHFGDGTRLSIL.

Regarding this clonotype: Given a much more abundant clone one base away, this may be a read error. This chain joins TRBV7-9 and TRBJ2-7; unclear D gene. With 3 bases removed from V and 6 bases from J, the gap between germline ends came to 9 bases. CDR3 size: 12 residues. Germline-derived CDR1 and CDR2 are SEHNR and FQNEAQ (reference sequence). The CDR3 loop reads CASSFSWLEQYF. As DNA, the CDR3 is TGTGCCAGCAGCTTTTCTTGGCTCGAGCAGTACTTC.

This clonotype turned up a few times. The CDR3 reads CASSLHWTAGELFF. The CDR3 nucleotides read TGTGCCAGCAGCTTACACTGGACTGCCGGGGAGCTGTTTTTT. The V call is TRBV11-2, the J call TRBJ2-2, with D tentatively TRBD2 (5 bases). V dropped 2 bases and J dropped 6 bases, with 10 bases sitting between them. The CDR3 runs 14 residues. Germline-derived CDR1 and CDR2 are SGHAT and FQNNGV.

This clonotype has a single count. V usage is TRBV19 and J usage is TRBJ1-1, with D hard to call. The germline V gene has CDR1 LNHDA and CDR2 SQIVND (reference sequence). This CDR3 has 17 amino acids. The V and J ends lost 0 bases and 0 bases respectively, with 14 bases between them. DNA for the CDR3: TGTGCCAGTAGTATAGATCCGTTACAGACTTTGAACACTGAAGCTTTCTTT. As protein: CASSIDPLQTLNTEAFF.

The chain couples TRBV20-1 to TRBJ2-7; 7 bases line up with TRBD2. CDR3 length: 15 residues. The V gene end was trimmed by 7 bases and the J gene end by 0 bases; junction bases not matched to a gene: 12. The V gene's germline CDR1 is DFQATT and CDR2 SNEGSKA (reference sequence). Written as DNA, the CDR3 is TGCAGTGGCGGGGGTGCCCGCTCTGACTCCTACGAGCAGTACTTC. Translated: CSGGGARSDSYEQYF.

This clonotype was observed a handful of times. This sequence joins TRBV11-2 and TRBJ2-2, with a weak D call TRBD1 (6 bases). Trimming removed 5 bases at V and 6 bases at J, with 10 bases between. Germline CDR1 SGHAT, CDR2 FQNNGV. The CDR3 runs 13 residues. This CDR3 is CASSTQGPGELFF. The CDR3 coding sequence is TGTGCCAGCAGCACCCAGGGGCCCGGGGAGCTGTTTTTT.

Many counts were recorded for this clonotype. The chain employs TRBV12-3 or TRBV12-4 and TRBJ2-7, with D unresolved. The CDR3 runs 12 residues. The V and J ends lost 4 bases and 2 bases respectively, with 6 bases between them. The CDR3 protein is CASSSSPYEQYF. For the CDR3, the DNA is TGTGCCAGCAGTTCCAGCCCCTACGAGCAGTACTTC.

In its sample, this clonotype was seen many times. CDR3 bases: TGTGCCAGCAGTTTAGTACGAGGTCAGCCCCAGCATTTT. It yields the protein CASSLVRGQPQHF. J is TRBJ1-5 and V is TRBV12-3 or TRBV12-4; D remains ambiguous. The V end was cut by 1 base, the J end by 6 bases, with 7 bases between. The CDR3 has 13 residues.

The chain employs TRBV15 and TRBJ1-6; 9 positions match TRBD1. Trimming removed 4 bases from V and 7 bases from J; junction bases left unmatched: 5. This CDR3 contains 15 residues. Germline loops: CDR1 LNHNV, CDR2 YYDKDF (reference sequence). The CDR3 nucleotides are TGTGCCACCAGCACCGCGACAGGGGGGAATTCACCCCTCCACTTT. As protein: CATSTATGGNSPLHF.

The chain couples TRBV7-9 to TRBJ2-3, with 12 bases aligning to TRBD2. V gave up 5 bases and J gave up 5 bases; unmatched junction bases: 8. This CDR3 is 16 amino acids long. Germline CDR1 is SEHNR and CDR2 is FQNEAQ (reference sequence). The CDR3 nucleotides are TGTGCCAGCAGCCAACGGACTAGCGGGATTGAAGATACGCAGTATTTT. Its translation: CASSQRTSGIEDTQYF.

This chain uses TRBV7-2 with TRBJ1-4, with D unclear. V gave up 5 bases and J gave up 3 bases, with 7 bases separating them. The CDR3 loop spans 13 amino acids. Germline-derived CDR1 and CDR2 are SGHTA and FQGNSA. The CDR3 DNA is TGTGCCAGCAGCCCCAGCGCTAATGAAAAACTGTTTTTT. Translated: CASSPSANEKLFF.

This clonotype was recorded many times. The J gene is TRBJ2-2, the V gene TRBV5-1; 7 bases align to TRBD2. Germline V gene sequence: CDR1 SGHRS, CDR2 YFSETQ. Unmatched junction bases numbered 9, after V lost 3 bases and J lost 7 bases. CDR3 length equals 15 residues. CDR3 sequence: CASSWSGNGNGELFF. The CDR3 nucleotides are TGCGCCAGCAGCTGGAGCGGGAATGGGAACGGGGAGCTGTTTTTT.

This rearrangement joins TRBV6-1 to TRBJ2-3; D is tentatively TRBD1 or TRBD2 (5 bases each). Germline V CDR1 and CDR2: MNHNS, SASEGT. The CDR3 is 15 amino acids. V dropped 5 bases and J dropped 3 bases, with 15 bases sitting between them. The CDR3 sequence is CASSQSRDATDTQYF. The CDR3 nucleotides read TGTGCCAGCAGTCAAAGCCGGGACGCAACAGATACGCAGTATTTT.

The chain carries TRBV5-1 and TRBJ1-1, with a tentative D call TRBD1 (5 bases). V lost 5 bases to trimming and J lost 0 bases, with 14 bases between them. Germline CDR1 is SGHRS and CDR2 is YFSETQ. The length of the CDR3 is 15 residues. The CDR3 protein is CASSKQTDLNTEAFF. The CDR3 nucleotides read TGCGCCAGCAGTAAACAGACAGATTTGAACACTGAAGCTTTCTTT.

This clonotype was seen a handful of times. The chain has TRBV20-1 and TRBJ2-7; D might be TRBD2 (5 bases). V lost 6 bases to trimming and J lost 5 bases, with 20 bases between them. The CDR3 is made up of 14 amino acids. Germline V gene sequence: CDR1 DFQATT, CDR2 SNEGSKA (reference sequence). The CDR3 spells CSAPERTLRDEQYF. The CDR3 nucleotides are TGCAGTGCCCCGGAGAGGACTCTTCGGGACGAGCAGTACTTC.

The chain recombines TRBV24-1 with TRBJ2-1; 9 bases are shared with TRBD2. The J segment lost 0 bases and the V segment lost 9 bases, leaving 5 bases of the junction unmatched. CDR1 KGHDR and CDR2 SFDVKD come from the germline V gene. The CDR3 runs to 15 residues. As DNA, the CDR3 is TGTGCCACCGGGTATAGCGGGAGCTCCTACAATGAGCAGTTCTTC. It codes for CATGYSGSSYNEQFF.

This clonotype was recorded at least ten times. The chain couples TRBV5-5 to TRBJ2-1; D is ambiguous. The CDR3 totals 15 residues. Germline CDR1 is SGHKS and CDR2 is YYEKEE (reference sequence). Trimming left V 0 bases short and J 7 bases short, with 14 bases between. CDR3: CASSLAGLVTNEQFF. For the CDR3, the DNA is TGTGCCAGCAGCTTGGCAGGTCTTGTTACAAATGAGCAGTTCTTC. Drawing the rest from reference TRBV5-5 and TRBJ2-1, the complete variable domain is DAGVTQSPTHLIKTRGQQVTLRCSPISGHKSVSWYQQVLGQGPQFIFQYYEKEERGRGNFPDRFSARQFPNYSSELNVNALLLGDSALYLCASSLAGLVTNEQFFGPGTRLTVL.

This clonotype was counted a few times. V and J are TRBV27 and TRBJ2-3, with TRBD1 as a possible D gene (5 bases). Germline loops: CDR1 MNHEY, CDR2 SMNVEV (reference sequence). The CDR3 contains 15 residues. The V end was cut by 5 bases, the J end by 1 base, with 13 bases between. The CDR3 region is CASSRPMTGTDTQYF. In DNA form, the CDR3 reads TGTGCCAGCAGTAGACCGATGACAGGCACAGATACGCAGTATTTT.

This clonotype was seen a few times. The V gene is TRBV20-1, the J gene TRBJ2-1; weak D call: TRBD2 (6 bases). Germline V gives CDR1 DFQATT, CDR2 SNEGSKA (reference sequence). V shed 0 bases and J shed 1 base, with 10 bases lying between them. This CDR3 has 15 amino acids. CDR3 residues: CSARDPRGSYNEQFF. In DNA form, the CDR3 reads TGCAGTGCTAGAGATCCCCGGGGGTCCTACAATGAGCAGTTCTTC.

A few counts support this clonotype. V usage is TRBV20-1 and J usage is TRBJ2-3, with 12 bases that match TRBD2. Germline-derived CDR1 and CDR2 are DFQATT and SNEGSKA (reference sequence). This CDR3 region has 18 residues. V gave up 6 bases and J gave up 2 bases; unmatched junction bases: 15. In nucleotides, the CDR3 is TGCAGTGCACCGACTAGCGGGGGATTCCATCTTAACACAGATACGCAGTATTTT. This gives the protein CSAPTSGGFHLNTDTQYF.

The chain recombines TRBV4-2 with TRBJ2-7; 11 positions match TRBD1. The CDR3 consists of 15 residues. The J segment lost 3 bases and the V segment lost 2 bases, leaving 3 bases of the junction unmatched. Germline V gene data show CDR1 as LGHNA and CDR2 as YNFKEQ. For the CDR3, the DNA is TGTGCCAGCAGCCAAACCGGGACAGGGGGCTACGAGCAGTACTTC. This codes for CASSQTGTGGYEQYF.

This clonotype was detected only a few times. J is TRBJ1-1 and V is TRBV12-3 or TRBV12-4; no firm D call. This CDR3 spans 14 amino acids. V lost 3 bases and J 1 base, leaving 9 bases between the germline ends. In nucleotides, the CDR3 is TGTGCCAGCAGTTTTATACAGACGAACACTGAAGCTTTCTTT. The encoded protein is CASSFIQTNTEAFF.

The CDR3 sequence is CASSLATKGNEQFF. The CDR3 DNA is TGTGCCAGCAGCTTAGCTACCAAGGGCAATGAGCAGTTCTTC. This rearrangement joins TRBV7-6 to TRBJ2-1; D unclear. From germline, CDR1 is SGHVS and CDR2 FNYEAQ. Trimming took off 0 bases at V and 6 bases at J, with 9 bases between the two ends. The CDR3 consists of 14 residues.